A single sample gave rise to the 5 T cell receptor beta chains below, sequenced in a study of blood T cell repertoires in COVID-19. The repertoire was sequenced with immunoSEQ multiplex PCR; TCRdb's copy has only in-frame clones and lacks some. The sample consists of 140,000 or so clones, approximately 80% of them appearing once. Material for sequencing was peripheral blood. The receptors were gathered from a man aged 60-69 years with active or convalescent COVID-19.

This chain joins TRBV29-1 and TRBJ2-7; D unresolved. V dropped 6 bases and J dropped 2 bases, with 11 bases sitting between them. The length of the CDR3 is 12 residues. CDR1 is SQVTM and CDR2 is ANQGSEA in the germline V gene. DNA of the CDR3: TGCAGCGTCAAAGACACGGCCTACGAGCAGTACGTC. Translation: CSVKDTAYEQYV.

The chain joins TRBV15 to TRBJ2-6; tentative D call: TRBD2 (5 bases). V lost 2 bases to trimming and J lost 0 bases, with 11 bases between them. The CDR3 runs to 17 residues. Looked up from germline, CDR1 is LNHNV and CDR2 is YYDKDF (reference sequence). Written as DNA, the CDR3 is TGTGCCACCAGCAGAAAAACTGGGAGCTCTGGGGCCAACGTCCTGACTTTC. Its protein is CATSRKTGSSGANVLTF. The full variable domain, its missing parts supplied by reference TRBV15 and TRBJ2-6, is DAMVIQNPRYQVTQFGKPVTLSCSQTLNHNVMYWYQQKSSQAPKLLFHYYDKDFNNEADTPDNFQSRRPNTSFCFLDIRSPGLGDTAMYLCATSRKTGSSGANVLTFGAGSRLTVL.

DNA for the CDR3: TGTGCCAGCAGCATCGGACAGGGCTATGGCTACACCTTC. This encodes CASSIGQGYGYTF. This chain joins TRBV14 and TRBJ1-2; 8 bases agree with TRBD1. Germline trimming cut 5 bases from V and 4 bases from J; bases unmatched to any gene: 3. CDR1 is SGHDN and CDR2 is FVKESK in the germline V gene. The CDR3 is made up of 13 amino acids. The variable domain in full, completed from reference TRBV14 and TRBJ1-2, reads EAGVTQFPSHSVIEKGQTVTLRCDPISGHDNLYWYRRVMGKEIKFLLHFVKESKQDESGMPNNRFLAERTGGTYSTLKVQPAELEDSGVYFCASSIGQGYGYTFGSGTRLTVV.

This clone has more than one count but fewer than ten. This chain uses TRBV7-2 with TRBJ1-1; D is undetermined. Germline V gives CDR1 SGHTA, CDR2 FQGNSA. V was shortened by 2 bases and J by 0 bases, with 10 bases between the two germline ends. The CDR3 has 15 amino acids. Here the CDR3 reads CASSLNGNLNTEAFF. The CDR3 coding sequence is TGTGCCAGCAGCTTAAACGGGAACCTGAACACTGAAGCTTTCTTT.

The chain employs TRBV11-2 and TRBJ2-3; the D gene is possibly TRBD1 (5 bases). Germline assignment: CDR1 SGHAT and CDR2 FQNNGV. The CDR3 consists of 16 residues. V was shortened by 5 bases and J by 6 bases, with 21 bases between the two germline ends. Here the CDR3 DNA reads TGTGCCAGCAGCAGAAGTCTTTTTGGGGCCTCGGATACGCAGTATTTT. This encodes CASSRSLFGASDTQYF.